This T cell receptor (beta chain) was observed in a study of vaccination and CD4 T cells after COVID-19. At the level of the study: Participants were administered two doses of either the BNT162b2 or the mRNA-1273 vaccine. Study findings and constraints: There were relatively few convalescent patients studied, and there were no early post-infection timepoints. Convalescent patients had 304 of 307 vaccine-specific clones showing spike mono-reactivity.

This clonotype was detected only once. What it binds is not known. Each CDR3 protein is one row after TCRdb ran MiXCR on the PCR reads. The table shows some 40,000 distinct CDR3 sequences, with about 35% occurring only once. Time point specified: late sampling 161 to 241 days after vaccination in a few convalescent patients. The CDR3 sequence is 17 residues long. The trim removed 2 bases at V and 4 bases at J, leaving 9 bases unmatched. The germline CDR1 and CDR2 sequences are LNHDA and SQIVND (reference sequence). The chain is built from TRBV19 and TRBJ2-1; 9 bases agree with TRBD1. This receptor was obtained from a human donor who had recovered from COVID-19. The sample consisted of CD4+ T cells from blood, taken about 7 months after SARS-CoV-2 vaccination. DNA of the CDR3: TGTGCCAGTAGTATATACGGGTCGGGACAGGGATACAATGAGCAGTTCTTC. Translation: CASSIYGSGQGYNEQFF.